This T cell receptor beta chain came from a study of T cells after yellow fever vaccination. This clonotype has just a few counts. Antigen unknown. In TCRdb, the 5' RACE reads were re-called with MiXCR into one record per CDR3 protein. The repertoire holds about 73,000 distinct CDR3 sequences, with roughly 7.7% as singletons. V was pared by 4 bases and J by 4 bases, with 8 bases of the junction left unmatched. The CDR3 totals 15 residues. Germline values: CDR1 LGHDT, CDR2 YNNKEL (reference sequence). Study-level findings and limits: Subsequent to the booster, the majority of primary-vaccination clones reappeared (about 97% CD4, 88% CD8). The secondary response was weaker, and its peak arrived faster, on day 5 versus 15.

The chain links TRBV3-1 to TRBJ2-7, with 9 bases lining up with TRBD2. The sample here was CD8+ T cells sorted from PBMCs, taken on the day of the yellow fever booster vaccination. This sequence originates from a man younger than 40 who received the YFV17D yellow fever vaccine. In nucleotides, the CDR3 is TGTGCCAGCAGCCTCTTAGCGGGAGAGGGGTACGAGCAGTACTTC. This gives the protein CASSLLAGEGYEQYF.